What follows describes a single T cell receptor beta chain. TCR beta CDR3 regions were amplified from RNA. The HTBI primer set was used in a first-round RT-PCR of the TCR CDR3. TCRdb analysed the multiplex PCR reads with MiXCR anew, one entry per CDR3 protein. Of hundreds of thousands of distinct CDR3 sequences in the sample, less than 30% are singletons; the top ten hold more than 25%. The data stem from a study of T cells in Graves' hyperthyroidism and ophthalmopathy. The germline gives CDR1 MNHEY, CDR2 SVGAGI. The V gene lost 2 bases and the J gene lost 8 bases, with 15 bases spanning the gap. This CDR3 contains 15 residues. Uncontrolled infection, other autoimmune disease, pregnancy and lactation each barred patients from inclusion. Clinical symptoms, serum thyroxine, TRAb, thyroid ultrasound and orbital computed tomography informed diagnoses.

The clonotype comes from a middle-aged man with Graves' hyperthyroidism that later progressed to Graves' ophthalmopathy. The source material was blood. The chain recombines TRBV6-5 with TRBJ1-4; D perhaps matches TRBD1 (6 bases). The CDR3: CASSYGGQSREKLFF. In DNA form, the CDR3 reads TGTGCCAGCAGTTACGGGGGGCAGAGTAGGGAAAAACTGTTTTTT.